This T cell receptor (beta chain) was found in a study of T cell responses to AZD1222 COVID-19 vaccine. As regards this clone: The antigen remains undetermined.

The V end lost 7 bases, the J end lost 4 bases, and 16 bases lay between the germline ends. Germline CDR1 and CDR2: MNHEY and SVGEGT. CDR3 length equals 15 residues. The study's findings and limits: Unmutated variant regions are reportedly targeted by nearly half of spike-specific TCRs. With dominance at 160-218 and 743-854, vaccine-associated CD4 TCRs spanned spike.

Generated by immunoSEQ multiplex PCR, the TCRdb table keeps only in-frame clones and is missing some. Of over 130,000 clones in the sample, 91% were seen once. The chain links TRBV6-2 or TRBV6-3 to TRBJ2-2, with D possibly TRBD2 on 6 matching bases. The TCR sequence derives from an adult who received the MenACWY meningococcal vaccine as a control. This sample comprised peripheral blood, obtained 28 days after the second dose of the MenACWY control vaccine. CDR3 coding DNA: TGTGCCAGCATCCCCGGGGGAGGCGGCACCGGGGAGCTGTTTTTT. This translates into CASIPGGGGTGELFF.